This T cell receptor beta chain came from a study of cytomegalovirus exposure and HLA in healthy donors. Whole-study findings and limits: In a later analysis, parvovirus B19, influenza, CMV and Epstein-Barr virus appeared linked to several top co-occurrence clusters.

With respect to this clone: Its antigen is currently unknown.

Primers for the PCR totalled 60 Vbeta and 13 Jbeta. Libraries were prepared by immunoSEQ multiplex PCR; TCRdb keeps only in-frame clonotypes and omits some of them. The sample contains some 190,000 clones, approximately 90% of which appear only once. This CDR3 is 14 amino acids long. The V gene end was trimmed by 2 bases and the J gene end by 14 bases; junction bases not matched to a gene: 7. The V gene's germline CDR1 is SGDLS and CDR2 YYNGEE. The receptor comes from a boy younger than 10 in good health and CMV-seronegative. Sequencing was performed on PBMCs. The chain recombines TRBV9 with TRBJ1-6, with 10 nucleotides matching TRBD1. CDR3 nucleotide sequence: TGTGCCAGCAGCGTGGACAGGGGGGACGCGACCCTCCACTTT. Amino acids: CASSVDRGDATLHF.